This section outlines one T cell receptor beta chain sequence together with its context. Its antigen is as yet unknown. As for the donors, each was a healthy bone marrow donor. The data are from a study of cytomegalovirus exposure and HLA in healthy donors. Study-wide results and caveats: What TCR beta sequences reportedly achieved was accurate prediction of HLA-A and HLA-B alleles in most subjects. An analysis that was carried out later associated 16,000 or so TCR beta sequences with HLA alleles at 0.05 false discovery rate.

Primers included in the PCR were 60 Vbeta and 13 Jbeta primers. Method: immunoSEQ multiplex PCR; TCRdb's copy keeps in-frame clones and lacks some. Of 50,000 to 55,000 clones listed, around 80% are singletons. The clonotype was recovered from a boy younger than 18 in good health and CMV-seropositive. Sample: PBMCs.

CDR3 protein: CASSDEQYYEQYF. The CDR3 DNA reads as TGTGCCAGCAGTGATGAACAGTACTACGAGCAGTACTTC. The rearrangement joins TRBV6-1 to TRBJ2-7; D gene ambiguous. Germline V lookup: CDR1 MNHNS, CDR2 SASEGT. The V gene lost 3 bases and the J gene lost 3 bases, with 9 bases spanning the gap. The CDR3 consists of 13 residues.